Each of the 12 T cell receptor beta chains below was sequenced from the same sample in a study of post-analysis software for immune sequencing data. Unique-molecular-identifier-tagged TCR beta cDNA libraries were used. TCRdb re-called the PCR reads with MiXCR, one entry per CDR3 protein. The table has 700,000 to 900,000 distinct CDR3 sequences, 46% seen once. Study observations and caveats: Included in a set of a few TRBV segments more frequent in patients than controls were TRBV5-6, TRBV5-1 and TRBV20-1.

Their target antigens are unknown. The sample comprised blood. These receptors were obtained from a girl between 5 and 17 years old with multiple sclerosis.

The chain couples TRBV4-3 to TRBJ2-7; 9 bases align to TRBD1. The trim removed 0 bases at V and 7 bases at J, leaving 4 bases unmatched. Germline CDR1 LGHNA, CDR2 YSLEER. This CDR3 has 14 amino acids. As DNA, the CDR3 is TGCGCCAGCAGCCAAGATCGGACAGGGGTTGAGCAGTACTTC. It is translated as CASSQDRTGVEQYF.

The chain employs TRBV10-2 and TRBJ1-5; maybe TRBD1 (5 bases). The V and J ends lost 0 bases and 7 bases respectively, with 10 bases between them. Germline loops: CDR1 WSHSY, CDR2 SAAADI. The CDR3 extends over 14 amino acids. CDR3 sequence: CASSESGPVQPQHF. Here the CDR3 DNA reads TGCGCCAGCAGTGAGTCGGGGCCGGTCCAGCCCCAGCATTTT.

This clonotype showed up just once. The rearrangement links TRBV20-1 to TRBJ2-1, with D tentatively TRBD1 (5 bases). The J call may be mistaken, given a closer DNA end match to TRBJ2-7. Germline CDR1 and CDR2: DFQATT and SNEGSKA (reference sequence). This CDR3 has 15 residues. The DNA of the CDR3 is TGCAGTGCTAGGGGGCTTAGGAGCTCCTACAATGAGCAGTACTTC. It yields the protein CSARGLRSSYNEQYF.

The rearrangement links TRBV5-6 to TRBJ2-1; 15 bases are shared with TRBD2. V gave up 3 bases and J gave up 9 bases; unmatched junction bases: 13. CDR1 SGHDT and CDR2 YYEEEE come from the germline V gene. The CDR3 contains 18 residues. The CDR3 spells CASSWGLAGGPPWGEQFF. The CDR3 nucleotides are TGTGCCAGCAGCTGGGGACTAGCGGGAGGCCCGCCATGGGGTGAGCAGTTCTTC.

The genes are TRBV29-1 and TRBJ2-7; TRBD2 is a possible D gene (5 bases). The ends were cut back, 1 base at V and 0 bases at J, with 10 bases in the middle. This CDR3 spans 14 amino acids. Germline-derived CDR1 and CDR2 are SQVTM and ANQGSEA. CDR3 residues: CSVEGWTSSYEQYF. The CDR3 DNA follows: TGCAGCGTTGAAGGTTGGACTTCCTCCTACGAGCAGTACTTC.

Only a few counts were recorded for this clonotype. The chain links TRBV6-6 to TRBJ2-1; perhaps TRBD2 as D (6 bases). The CDR3 length is 12 residues. The V gene's germline CDR1 is MNHNY and CDR2 SVGAGI (reference sequence). The V end lost 11 bases, the J end lost 6 bases, and 14 bases lay between the germline ends. CDR3 bases: TGTGCCGGGGGGACTTATTCCAATGAGCAGTTCTTC. Encoded protein: CAGGTYSNEQFF.

V is TRBV5-5 and J is TRBJ2-3, with 7 bases lining up with TRBD2. This CDR3 has 18 residues. Germline-derived CDR1 and CDR2 are SGHKS and YYEKEE (reference sequence). Trimming at V came to 4 bases and at J to 4 bases, leaving 18 bases not matched to a gene. This CDR3 is CASSPGLVSPFVADTQYF. As DNA, the CDR3 is TGTGCCAGCAGCCCTGGACTAGTGTCCCCTTTTGTCGCAGATACGCAGTATTTT.

The V gene is TRBV24-1, the J gene TRBJ2-7; tentatively, D is TRBD1 or TRBD2 (5 bases each). The CDR3 totals 13 residues. The ends were cut back, 5 bases at V and 6 bases at J, with 13 bases in the middle. Germline values: CDR1 KGHDR, CDR2 SFDVKD. The CDR3 sequence: CATSAQGAVEQYF. CDR3 DNA: TGTGCCACCAGTGCCCAGGGAGCGGTCGAGCAGTACTTC.

Only a few counts were recorded for this clonotype. The gene calls are TRBV4-3 and TRBJ2-1, with D possibly being TRBD2 (6 bases). The germline V and J ends were trimmed by 0 bases and 6 bases, with 12 bases remaining between them. The CDR3 runs 15 residues. Germline CDR1 LGHNA, CDR2 YSLEER. This CDR3 is CASSQDGDLSNEQFF. As DNA, the CDR3 is TGCGCCAGCAGCCAAGATGGGGACTTATCCAATGAGCAGTTCTTC.

The chain combines TRBV6-5 with TRBJ2-5; 8 bases match TRBD1. The end of the DNA fits TRBJ2-7 better, so the J call may be wrong. The CDR3 has 14 residues. Germline assignment: CDR1 MNHEY and CDR2 SVGAGI. CDR3 sequence: CASSKTGAPYEQYF. CDR3 bases: TGTGCCAGCAGCAAGACAGGGGCGCCCTACGAGCAGTACTTC.

The chain combines TRBV12-3 or TRBV12-4 with TRBJ1-2; 11 nucleotides match TRBD1. The CDR3 sequence is 15 residues long. With V trimmed by 6 bases and J by 2 bases, 5 bases remained unmatched. This chain's CDR3 is CASRPGTGGNYGYTF. The CDR3 DNA reads as TGTGCCAGCAGACCCGGGACAGGGGGGAACTATGGCTACACCTTC.

This chain uses TRBV7-9 with TRBJ2-3; D unclear. CDR3 size: 15 residues. V lost 4 bases and J 4 bases, leaving 15 bases between the germline ends. Per germline, CDR1 SEHNR and CDR2 FQNEAQ (reference sequence). The chain's CDR3 is CASSSGRGPADTQYF. In nucleotides, the CDR3 is TGTGCCAGCAGCTCGGGCCGCGGTCCGGCAGATACGCAGTATTTT.